This T cell receptor beta chain was recorded in a study of shared clonotypes between healthy human individuals. The V gene's germline CDR1 is SGHVS and CDR2 FNYEAQ. Germline trimming cut 3 bases from V and 2 bases from J; bases unmatched to any gene: 4. This CDR3 contains 16 residues. Repertoires were generated with immunoSEQ multiplex PCR, while TCRdb's copy carries only in-frame clones and drops some. The sample lists around 480,000 clones, roughly 85% occurring once. Source material: PBMCs. This receptor was taken from a woman aged 40 to 49 in good health. Some clones in this sample may be carry-over from other donors' samples. The chain has TRBV7-6 and TRBJ2-4; 10 positions agree with TRBD1. The CDR3 bases are TGTGCCAGCAGCTTGGGACAGGGGAGGACCAAAAACATTCAGTACTTC. Translating gives CASSLGQGRTKNIQYF. The full variable domain, its missing parts supplied by reference TRBV7-6 and TRBJ2-4, is GAGVSQSPRYKVTKRGQDVALRCDPISGHVSLYWYRQALGQGPEFLTYFNYEAQQDKSGLPNDRFSAERPEGSISTLTIQRTEQRDSAMYRCASSLGQGRTKNIQYFGAGTRLSVL.